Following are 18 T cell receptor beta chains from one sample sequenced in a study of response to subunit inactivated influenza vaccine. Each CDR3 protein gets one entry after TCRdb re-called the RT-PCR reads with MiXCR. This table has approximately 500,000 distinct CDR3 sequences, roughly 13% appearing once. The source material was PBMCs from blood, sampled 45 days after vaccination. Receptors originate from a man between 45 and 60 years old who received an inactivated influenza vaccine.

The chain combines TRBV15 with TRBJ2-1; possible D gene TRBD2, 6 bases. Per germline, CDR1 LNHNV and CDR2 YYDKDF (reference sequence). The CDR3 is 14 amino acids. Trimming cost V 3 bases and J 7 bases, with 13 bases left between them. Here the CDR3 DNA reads TGTGCCACCAGCAGGGGTGGTGGGGGGAATGAGCAGTTCTTC. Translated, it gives CATSRGGGGNEQFF.

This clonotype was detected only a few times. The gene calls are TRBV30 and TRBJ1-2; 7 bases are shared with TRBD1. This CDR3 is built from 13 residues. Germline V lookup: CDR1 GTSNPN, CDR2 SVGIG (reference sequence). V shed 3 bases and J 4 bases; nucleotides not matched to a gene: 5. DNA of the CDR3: TGTGCCTGGAGGGAAACAGGGGTCTATGGCTACACCTTC. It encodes CAWRETGVYGYTF.

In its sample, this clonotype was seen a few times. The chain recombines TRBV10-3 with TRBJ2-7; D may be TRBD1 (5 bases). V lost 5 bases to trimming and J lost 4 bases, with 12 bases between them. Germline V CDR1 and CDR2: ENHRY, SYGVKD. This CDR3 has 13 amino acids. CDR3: CAISIGDGYEQYF. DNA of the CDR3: TGTGCCATCAGTATAGGGGATGGTTACGAGCAGTACTTC.

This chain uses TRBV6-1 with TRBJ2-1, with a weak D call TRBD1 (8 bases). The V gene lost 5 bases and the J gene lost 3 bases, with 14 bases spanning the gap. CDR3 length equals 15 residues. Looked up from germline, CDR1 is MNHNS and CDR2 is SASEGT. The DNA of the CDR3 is TGTGCCAGCAGTCTGACAGGGGACTACTACAATGAGCAGTTCTTC. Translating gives CASSLTGDYYNEQFF.

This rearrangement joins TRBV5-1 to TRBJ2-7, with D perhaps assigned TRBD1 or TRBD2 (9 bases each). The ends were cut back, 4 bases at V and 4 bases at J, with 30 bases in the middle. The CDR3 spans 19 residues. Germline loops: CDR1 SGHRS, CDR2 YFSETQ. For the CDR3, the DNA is TGCGCCAGCAGCCCGGGAGGGACAGGGATTAGCGGGAGACCGTACGAGCAGTACTTC. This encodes CASSPGGTGISGRPYEQYF.

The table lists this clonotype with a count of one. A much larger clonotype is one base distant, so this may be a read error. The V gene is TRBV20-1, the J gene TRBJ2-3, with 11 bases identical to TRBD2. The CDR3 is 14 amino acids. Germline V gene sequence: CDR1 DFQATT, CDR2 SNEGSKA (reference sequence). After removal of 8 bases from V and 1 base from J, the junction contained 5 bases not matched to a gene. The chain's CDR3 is CSPLAGGRTDTQYF. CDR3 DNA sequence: TGCAGTCCCCTAGCGGGGGGCCGCACAGATACGCAGTATTTT.

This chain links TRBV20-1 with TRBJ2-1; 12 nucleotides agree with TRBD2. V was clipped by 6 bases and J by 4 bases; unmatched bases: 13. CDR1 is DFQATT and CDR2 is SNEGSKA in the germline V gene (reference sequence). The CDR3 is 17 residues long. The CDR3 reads CSAHRLAGGPGYNEQFF. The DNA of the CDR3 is TGCAGTGCCCACCGGCTAGCGGGAGGGCCTGGTTACAATGAGCAGTTCTTC.

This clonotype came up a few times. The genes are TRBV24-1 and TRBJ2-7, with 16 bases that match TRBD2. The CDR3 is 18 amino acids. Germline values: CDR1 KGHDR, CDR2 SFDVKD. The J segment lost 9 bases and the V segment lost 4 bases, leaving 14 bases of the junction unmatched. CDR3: CATSDPNAGTSGRESQYF. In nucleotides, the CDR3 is TGTGCCACCAGTGACCCCAACGCTGGGACTAGCGGGAGGGAATCGCAGTACTTC.

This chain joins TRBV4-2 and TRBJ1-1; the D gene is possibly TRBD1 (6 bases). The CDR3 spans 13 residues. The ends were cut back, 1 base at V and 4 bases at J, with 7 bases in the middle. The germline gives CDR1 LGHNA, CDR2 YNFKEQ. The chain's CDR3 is CASSQGTATEAFF. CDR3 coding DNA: TGTGCCAGCAGCCAAGGGACAGCCACTGAAGCTTTCTTT.

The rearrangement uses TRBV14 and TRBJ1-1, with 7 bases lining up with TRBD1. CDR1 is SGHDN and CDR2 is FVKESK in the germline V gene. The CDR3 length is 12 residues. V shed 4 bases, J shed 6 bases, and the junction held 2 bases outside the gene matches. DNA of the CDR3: TGTGCCAGCAGCCGAAGGGGGCCTGAAGCTTTCTTT. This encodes CASSRRGPEAFF.

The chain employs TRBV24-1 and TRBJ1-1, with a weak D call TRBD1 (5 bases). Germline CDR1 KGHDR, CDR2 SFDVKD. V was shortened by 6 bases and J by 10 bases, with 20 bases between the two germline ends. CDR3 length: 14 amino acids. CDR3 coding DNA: TGTGCCACCAGTCGCTCTGGAGTGGGGGAGCGAGCTTTCTTT. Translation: CATSRSGVGERAFF.

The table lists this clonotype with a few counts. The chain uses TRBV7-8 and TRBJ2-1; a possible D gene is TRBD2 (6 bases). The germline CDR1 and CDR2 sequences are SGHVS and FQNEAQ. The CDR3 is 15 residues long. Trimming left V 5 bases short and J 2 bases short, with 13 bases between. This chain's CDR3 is CASSRASGAYNEQFF. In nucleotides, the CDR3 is TGTGCCAGCAGCCGGGCGTCGGGAGCCTACAATGAGCAGTTCTTC.

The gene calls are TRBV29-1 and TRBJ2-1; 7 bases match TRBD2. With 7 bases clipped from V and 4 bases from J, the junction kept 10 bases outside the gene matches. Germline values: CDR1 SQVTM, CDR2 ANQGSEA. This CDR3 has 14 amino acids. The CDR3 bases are TGCAGCGGTGACAGAAGCGGGGCATACAATGAGCAGTTCTTC. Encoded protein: CSGDRSGAYNEQFF.

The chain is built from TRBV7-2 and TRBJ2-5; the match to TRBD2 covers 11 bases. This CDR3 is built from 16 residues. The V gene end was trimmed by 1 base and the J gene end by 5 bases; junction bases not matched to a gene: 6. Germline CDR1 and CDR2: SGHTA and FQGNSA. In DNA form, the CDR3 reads TGTGCCAGCAGCTTAGGAATAGCGGGGGGGCCCGAGACCCAGTACTTC. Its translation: CASSLGIAGGPETQYF.

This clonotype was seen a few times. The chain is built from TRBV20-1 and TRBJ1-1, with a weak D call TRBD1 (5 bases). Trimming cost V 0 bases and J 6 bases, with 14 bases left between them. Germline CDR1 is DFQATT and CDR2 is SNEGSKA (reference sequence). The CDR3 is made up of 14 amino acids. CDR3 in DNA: TGCAGTGCTAGAGAGGAGGGGATAAGGGCTGAAGCTTTCTTT. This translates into CSAREEGIRAEAFF.

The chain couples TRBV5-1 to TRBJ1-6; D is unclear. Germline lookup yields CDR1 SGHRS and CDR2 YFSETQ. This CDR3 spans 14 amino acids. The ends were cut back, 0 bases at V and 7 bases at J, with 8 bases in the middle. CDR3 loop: CASSLGITNSPLHF. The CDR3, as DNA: TGCGCCAGCAGCTTGGGCATAACCAATTCACCCCTCCACTTT.

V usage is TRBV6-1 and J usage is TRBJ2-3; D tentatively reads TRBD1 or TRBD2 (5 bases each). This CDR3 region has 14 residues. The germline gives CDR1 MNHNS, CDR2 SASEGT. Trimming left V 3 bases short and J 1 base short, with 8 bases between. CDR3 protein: CASSEQGGTDTQYF. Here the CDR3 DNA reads TGTGCCAGCAGTGAGCAGGGAGGCACAGATACGCAGTATTTT.

CDR3 sequence: CASSQDPKGNQPQHF. CDR3 bases: TGCGCCAGCAGCCAAGATCCCAAGGGCAATCAGCCCCAGCATTTT. The gene calls are TRBV4-3 and TRBJ1-5; D remains ambiguous. The V gene lost 0 bases and the J gene lost 2 bases, with 8 bases spanning the gap. Germline CDR1 LGHNA, CDR2 YSLEER. There are 15 residues in the CDR3.